A selection of T cell receptor beta chains follows, all from one sample in a study of vaccination effects on CD4 cells after COVID-19. These receptors have no known antigen. Assay used: immunoSEQ multiplex PCR; TCRdb lists only in-frame clones, some missing. The data contain under 25,000 clones, about four fifths of them singletons. The sequenced sample was CD4+ T cells from PBMCs cultured with SARS-CoV-2 spike peptides, obtained after COVID-19 vaccination. These receptors were collected from a human donor who received a COVID-19 vaccine. Some clones in this sample may be carry-over from other donors' samples. Both conserved end residues are part of each CDR3. Fields, in order: J gene, V gene, CDR3 protein.

J gene: TRBJ1-2
V gene: TRBV6-5
CDR3 protein: CASSYSTGRGGYTF

J gene: TRBJ1-4
V gene: TRBV7-9
CDR3 protein: CASSLASSDRGNEKLFF

J gene: TRBJ1-5
V gene: TRBV24-1
CDR3 protein: CATSDSGGSQPQHF

J gene: TRBJ1-1
V gene: TRBV19
CDR3 protein: CASNQGARTEAFF

J gene: TRBJ2-1
V gene: TRBV25-1
CDR3 protein: CASRSYGSSYNEQFF

J gene: TRBJ2-5
V gene: TRBV24-1
CDR3 protein: CATSDPQGQETQYF

J gene: TRBJ2-5
V gene: TRBV4-2
CDR3 protein: CASSQAGGDETQYF

J gene: TRBJ1-4
V gene: TRBV9
CDR3 protein: CASTHPDMGGKLFF

J gene: TRBJ2-3
V gene: TRBV5-4
CDR3 protein: CASSTDTYTDTQYF

J gene: TRBJ1-4
V gene: TRBV4-1
CDR3 protein: CASSQYRDEKLFF

J gene: TRBJ2-5
V gene: TRBV2
CDR3 protein: CASVMGRGETQYF

J gene: TRBJ1-3
V gene: TRBV25-1
CDR3 protein: CASSPTDTPGNTIYF

J gene: TRBJ1-2
V gene: TRBV20-1
CDR3 protein: CRARVNYGYTF

J gene: TRBJ2-6
V gene: TRBV30
CDR3 protein: CAWSVSRASSGANVLTF

J gene: TRBJ2-3
V gene: TRBV2
CDR3 protein: CASSDSGALADTQYF